The 31 T cell receptor beta chains below were found in one sample sequenced in a study of blood T cell repertoires in COVID-19. TCRdb's copy holds only in-frame clones and misses some; the assay was immunoSEQ multiplex PCR. The table lists roughly 250,000 clones, approximately 90% of them singletons. The sequenced material came from PBMCs or T cells enriched from blood (not recorded which). Source of these receptors: a woman aged 40 to 50 with acute COVID-19.

The V and J genes are TRBV3-1 (or the pseudogene TRBV3-2) and TRBJ1-5; 7 nucleotides agree with TRBD1. V shed 8 bases and J 6 bases; nucleotides not matched to a gene: 7. Germline V CDR1 and CDR2: LGHDT, YNNKEL (reference sequence). This CDR3 has 13 residues. CDR3 DNA sequence: TGTGCCAGCTCAGCAGGGGGGACTCAGCCCCAGCATTTT. Its protein is CASSAGGTQPQHF.

CDR3 protein: CASSITEFYSNQPQHF. CDR3 nucleotides: TGTGCCAGTAGCATCACAGAATTCTATAGCAATCAGCCCCAGCATTTT. This chain connects TRBV19 to TRBJ1-5, with no clear D. CDR1 and CDR2 from the germline V gene are LNHDA and SQIVND (reference sequence). CDR3 size: 16 residues. The V end was cut by 6 bases, the J end by 0 bases, with 15 bases between.

The chain links TRBV7-3 to TRBJ2-1; TRBD2 aligns across 8 bases. V gave up 3 bases and J gave up 7 bases; unmatched junction bases: 5. Germline-derived CDR1 and CDR2 are SGHTA and FQGTGA. The CDR3 contains 14 residues. CDR3 residues: CASSFGTSPNEQFF. The CDR3 DNA is TGTGCCAGCAGCTTCGGGACTAGTCCAAATGAGCAGTTCTTC.

This clone was observed a handful of times. V is TRBV5-4 and J is TRBJ1-1, with D possibly matching TRBD1 (6 bases). The CDR3 length is 15 residues. The V and J ends lost 1 base and 1 base respectively, with 11 bases between them. Germline loops: CDR1 SGHNT, CDR2 YYREEE (reference sequence). CDR3 in amino acids: CASSLTNRANTEAFF. CDR3 sequence (DNA): TGTGCCAGCAGCTTGACCAACAGGGCGAACACTGAAGCTTTCTTT.

This clone was seen a handful of times. The V call is TRBV4-1, the J call TRBJ2-7; TRBD1 matches 11 bases. The length of the CDR3 is 16 residues. J gave up 3 bases and V 3 bases, and 7 bases lay outside the gene matches. Germline CDR1 MGHRA, CDR2 YSYEKL. The CDR3 DNA sequence: TGCGCCAGCAGCCAGCAGACGGGGACAGGGGGCTACGAGCAGTACTTC. It translates to CASSQQTGTGGYEQYF.

The chain uses TRBV6-5 and TRBJ2-1; 8 nucleotides match TRBD2. CDR3 length: 16 residues. Germline values: CDR1 MNHEY, CDR2 SVGAGI. J lost 4 bases, V lost 4 bases, and 9 bases had no gene match. This chain's CDR3 is CASSSLSGSGYNEQFF. The CDR3 DNA reads as TGTGCCAGCAGTTCGCTCAGCGGGAGTGGTTACAATGAGCAGTTCTTC.

The chain couples TRBV4-1 to TRBJ2-7; D uncertain. The V gene's germline CDR1 is MGHRA and CDR2 YSYEKL. V lost 0 bases to trimming and J lost 6 bases, with 12 bases between them. The CDR3 is 14 amino acids. The CDR3 sequence is CASSQDQEGSEQYF. Here the CDR3 DNA reads TGCGCCAGCAGCCAAGATCAGGAAGGTTCCGAGCAGTACTTC.

The chain recombines TRBV18 with TRBJ2-3; 11 nucleotides match TRBD2. V trimming: 4 bases; J trimming: 2 bases; junction bases outside the gene matches: 5. This CDR3 is 16 amino acids long. Germline V gene data show CDR1 as KGHSH and CDR2 as LQKENI. CDR3 loop: CASSRKTSGTTDTQYF. As DNA, the CDR3 is TGTGCCAGCTCACGGAAGACTAGCGGGACCACAGATACGCAGTATTTT.

This rearrangement joins TRBV21-1 to TRBJ1-6; whether TRBD1, the table's D call, matches the DNA was not checked. TRBV21-1 is assigned pseudogene status. This CDR3 is built from 16 residues. CDR3 sequence (DNA): TGTGCCAGCAGCAGTAAGGGACAGGGTTATAATTCACCCCTCCACTTT. Protein sequence: CASSSKGQGYNSPLHF.

CDR3 nucleotide sequence: TGTGCCACCAACTCGAACACCGGGGAGCTGTTTTTT. It yields the protein CATNSNTGELFF. This chain joins TRBV25-1 and TRBJ2-2, with D unclear. Trimming removed 10 bases from V and 0 bases from J, with 6 bases in between. The germline CDR1 and CDR2 sequences are MGHDK and SYGVNS. The CDR3 spans 12 residues.

The rearrangement links TRBV5-1 to TRBJ1-4, with 7 bases that match TRBD1. V was clipped by 3 bases and J by 7 bases; unmatched bases: 9. CDR1 is SGHRS and CDR2 is YFSETQ in the germline V gene. This CDR3 comprises 15 residues. The CDR3 coding sequence is TGCGCCAGCAGCTCTGGAGGGGGCAGGGGTGAAAAACTGTTTTTT. This encodes CASSSGGGRGEKLFF.

V usage is TRBV3-1 (or the pseudogene TRBV3-2) and J usage is TRBJ2-1, with TRBD2 as a possible D gene (7 bases). CDR1 and CDR2 (germline): LGHDT, YNNKEL (reference sequence). V shed 7 bases and J shed 4 bases, with 14 bases lying between them. This CDR3 comprises 14 residues. The CDR3 DNA sequence: TGTGCCAGCAAGGTCGGGGGGCGATACAATGAGCAGTTCTTC. Its protein product is CASKVGGRYNEQFF.

The rearrangement links TRBV6-2 or TRBV6-3 to TRBJ2-7; D is perhaps TRBD1 (6 bases). From germline, CDR1 is MNHEY and CDR2 SVGEGT. The CDR3 spans 13 residues. Between the trimmed V and J ends, which lost 6 bases and 2 bases, there was a span of 11 bases. The CDR3 is CASSRTATYEQYF. CDR3 nucleotide sequence: TGTGCCAGCAGCCGGACAGCCACCTACGAGCAGTACTTC.

V usage is TRBV5-1 and J usage is TRBJ2-1, with TRBD2 as a possible D gene (5 bases). Deletions cut 4 bases from V and 14 bases from J, with 13 bases between. Germline V gene data show CDR1 as SGHRS and CDR2 as YFSETQ. This CDR3 spans 11 amino acids. CDR3 sequence (DNA): TGCGCCAGCAGCCCCGGTTGGGGAGAGTTCTTC. The encoded protein is CASSPGWGEFF.

The rearrangement uses TRBV7-2 and TRBJ2-2; D might be TRBD1 (5 bases). Deletions cut 6 bases from V and 1 base from J, with 12 bases between. The germline V gene encodes CDR1 SGHTA and CDR2 FQGNSA. This CDR3 is 15 amino acids long. CDR3 residues: CASRITQGNTGELFF. CDR3 nucleotide sequence: TGTGCCAGCAGAATTACGCAGGGGAACACCGGGGAGCTGTTTTTT.

This clone came up a few times. The rearrangement joins TRBV18 to TRBJ1-3; weak D call: TRBD1 (5 bases). There are 17 residues in the CDR3. Germline lookup yields CDR1 KGHSH and CDR2 LQKENI. Trimming cost V 1 base and J 2 bases, with 15 bases left between them. CDR3 sequence (DNA): TGTGCCAGCTCACCACTGGCTCAGGGTCAGGCTGGAAACACCATATATTTT. Encoded protein: CASSPLAQGQAGNTIYF.

The V call is TRBV24-1, the J call TRBJ2-2; 9 positions agree with TRBD1. This CDR3 contains 14 residues. The V gene's germline CDR1 is KGHDR and CDR2 SFDVKD. V shed 3 bases, J shed 8 bases, and the junction held 3 bases outside the gene matches. The CDR3 region is CATSDPGQGGELFF. The CDR3 DNA sequence: TGTGCCACCAGTGATCCGGGACAGGGTGGGGAGCTGTTTTTT.

The chain employs TRBV27 and TRBJ2-7; 10 bases are shared with TRBD1. CDR1 and CDR2 (germline): MNHEY, SMNVEV (reference sequence). The J segment lost 3 bases and the V segment lost 6 bases, leaving 5 bases of the junction unmatched. The CDR3 totals 14 residues. CDR3 sequence (DNA): TGTGCCAGCAGCCCTTGGACAGGGGGCTACGAGCAGTACTTC. Translated, it gives CASSPWTGGYEQYF.

The chain is built from TRBV6-6 and TRBJ1-2; possible D gene TRBD1, 6 bases. V lost 6 bases and J lost 8, with 16 bases in between. The germline V gene encodes CDR1 MNHNY and CDR2 SVGAGI (reference sequence). The CDR3 runs 13 residues. The CDR3 nucleotides are TGTGCCAGCAGAGGCAAGGACAGCCGGGGCTACACCTTC. It specifies CASRGKDSRGYTF.

The rearrangement links TRBV3-1 (or the pseudogene TRBV3-2) to TRBJ2-7, with 9 positions matching TRBD1. The CDR3 runs to 15 residues. Germline CDR1 is LGHDT and CDR2 is YNNKEL (reference sequence). Germline trimming cut 2 bases from V and 1 base from J; bases unmatched to any gene: 3. CDR3 residues: CASSQRTGVSYEQYF. Written as DNA, the CDR3 is TGTGCCAGCAGCCAAAGGACAGGGGTTTCCTACGAGCAGTACTTC.

The chain couples TRBV5-1 to TRBJ2-3, with 7 nucleotides matching TRBD2. Looked up from germline, CDR1 is SGHRS and CDR2 is YFSETQ. Trimming at V came to 4 bases and at J to 11 bases, leaving 10 bases not matched to a gene. The CDR3 contains 13 residues. CDR3 nucleotide sequence: TGCGCCAGCAGCACGGGACTACGGTTAGGGCAGTATTTT. Amino acid sequence: CASSTGLRLGQYF.

The V gene is TRBV6-1, the J gene TRBJ2-7; tentative D call: TRBD1 (6 bases). Germline V lookup: CDR1 MNHNS, CDR2 SASEGT. Trimming pared 0 bases from V and 13 bases from J, leaving 16 bases between. CDR3 size: 13 residues. The CDR3 coding sequence is TGTGCCAGCAGTGAAGCAGTGGGCAGGGGACGCTACTTC. Amino acid sequence: CASSEAVGRGRYF.

The chain is built from TRBV7-3 and TRBJ2-1; the match to TRBD1 covers 10 bases. J lost 7 bases, V lost 6 bases, and 9 bases had no gene match. CDR1 and CDR2 (germline): SGHTA, FQGTGA. This CDR3 has 15 residues. CDR3 bases: TGTGCCAGCAGTTCCTCCGGGACAGGGGTTAATGAGCAGTTCTTC. Translation gives CASSSSGTGVNEQFF.

The chain combines TRBV15 with TRBJ1-4, with D uncertain. V lost 1 base and J lost 4, with 10 bases in between. CDR3 length: 15 amino acids. Germline-derived CDR1 and CDR2 are LNHNV and YYDKDF (reference sequence). The chain's CDR3 is CATSRVAANNEKLFF. The CDR3 DNA is TGTGCCACCAGCAGAGTGGCGGCGAATAATGAAAAACTGTTTTTT.

The J gene is TRBJ2-7, the V gene TRBV23-1; D possibly corresponds to TRBD1 (5 bases). TRBV23-1 is an ORF for which the function is uncertain. V lost 0 bases and J lost 0, with 15 bases in between. This CDR3 is built from 17 residues. In DNA form, the CDR3 reads TGCGCCAGCAGTCAATCGTGTTGGACACTAAGCTCCTACGAGCAGTACTTC. It translates to CASSQSCWTLSSYEQYF.

The chain couples TRBV6-2 or TRBV6-3 to TRBJ2-2; D gene unclear. The CDR3 contains 14 residues. V lost 2 bases and J lost 2, with 6 bases in between. In germline, CDR1 is MNHEY, CDR2 SVGEGT. The CDR3 sequence is CASSYGLNTGELFF. In DNA form, the CDR3 reads TGTGCCAGCAGTTACGGTCTAAACACCGGGGAGCTGTTTTTT.

The J gene is TRBJ1-3, the V gene TRBV5-1; unclear D gene. The CDR3 spans 14 residues. CDR1 is SGHRS and CDR2 is YFSETQ in the germline V gene. Trimming stripped 3 bases from V and 4 bases from J, with 11 bases between. The CDR3 sequence: CASSSGVSGNTIYF. The CDR3 DNA is TGCGCCAGCAGCTCGGGAGTCAGCGGAAACACCATATATTTT.

The rearrangement joins TRBV2 to TRBJ1-2; tentative D call: TRBD1 (5 bases). The CDR3 is 13 residues long. Germline V gene lookup returns CDR1 SNHLY and CDR2 FYNNEI. V was pared by 6 bases and J by 5 bases, with 13 bases between. CDR3 bases: TGTGCCAGCAGGACGGACCGGGGGTATGGCTACACCTTC. Encoded protein: CASRTDRGYGYTF.

Of note for this clone: One end of the junction is discordant with germline, which a read error may explain. The gene calls are TRBV3-1 (or the pseudogene TRBV3-2) and TRBJ2-2; 10 bases agree with TRBD2. The germline CDR1 and CDR2 sequences are LGHDT and YNNKEL (reference sequence). The CDR3 extends over 15 amino acids. DNA for the CDR3: TGTGCCAGCACCTCAGCGGGAGGGAACGCCGGGGAGCTGTTTTTT. It encodes CASTSAGGNAGELFF.

In this sample, this clone turned up a few times. This chain links TRBV3-1 (or the pseudogene TRBV3-2) with TRBJ1-2; 7 bases fit TRBD1. This CDR3 has 13 residues. Germline lookup yields CDR1 LGHDT and CDR2 YNNKEL (reference sequence). The CDR3 protein is CATLGTANYGYTF. The CDR3 region has the DNA TGTGCTACCCTCGGGACAGCTAACTATGGCTACACCTTC.

The chain carries TRBV4-3 and TRBJ2-1; 7 nucleotides line up with TRBD2. The V gene end was trimmed by 4 bases and the J gene end by 0 bases; junction bases not matched to a gene: 3. This CDR3 is built from 15 residues. Germline values: CDR1 LGHNA, CDR2 YSLEER. CDR3 sequence: CASSLTSDSYNEQFF. The CDR3 DNA follows: TGCGCCAGCAGCCTCACTAGCGACTCCTACAATGAGCAGTTCTTC.